This TCR beta chain was captured in a study of CD8 T cells in ankylosing spondylitis. Broader study findings: Blood from ankylosing spondylitis patients appeared to carry a characteristic roughly 8-variant TCR beta motif.

Only a few counts were recorded for this clonotype. The target antigen is unknown. Germline V CDR1 and CDR2: ENHRY, SYGVKD. V dropped 5 bases and J dropped 3; count of bases not matched to a gene: 4. This CDR3 comprises 14 residues. TCRdb recomputed calls from the 5' RACE reads with MiXCR, one row per CDR3 protein. Of about 390,000 distinct CDR3 sequences in the sample, 20% to 25% were seen once. Material: blood, either unsorted or a sorted T cell fraction (not recorded which). The rearrangement joins TRBV10-3 to TRBJ2-1, with TRBD2 matching 7 bases. This clonotype originated in a male donor with ankylosing spondylitis. In DNA, the CDR3 is TGTGCCATCAGTATGTCTAGCGGCTACAATGAGCAGTTCTTC. Its protein is CAISMSSGYNEQFF.